This T cell receptor (beta chain) was retrieved from a study of OX40 agonist ivuxolimab in advanced cancers. This CDR3 spans 14 amino acids. CDR1 and CDR2 from the germline V gene are MNHEY and SMNVEV (reference sequence). V was pared by 3 bases and J by 10 bases, with 13 bases between. The table came from immunoSEQ multiplex PCR; TCRdb's copy has only in-frame clones and leaves some out. Here the sample spans around 74,000 clones, 70% to 90% being singletons. The sample in question was CD4+ or CD8+ T cells sorted from blood, obtained in a trial of the OX40 agonist ivuxolimab. This receptor was identified in an adult with an advanced solid tumor such as melanoma, head and neck, liver or kidney cancer. The gene calls are TRBV27 and TRBJ1-6; D gene ambiguous. The CDR3 region is CASSLREGVSPLHF. In DNA form, the CDR3 reads TGTGCCAGCAGTTTGCGGGAGGGCGTCTCACCCCTCCACTTT.